Listed below are T cell receptor beta chains from one sample, sequenced in a study of identical twins. TCRdb fed the 5' RACE reads into MiXCR, producing one record per CDR3 protein. The sample records approximately 500,000 distinct CDR3 sequences, 24% being singletons. These same data were also listed under a study on T cells expressing NK-cell markers.

The sequencing sample was made of CD4+ T cells sorted from blood. These receptors all come from a woman under 30 in good health. Both conserved end residues are part of each CDR3. Each record gives: V gene, D gene, clone size, J gene, CDR3 DNA, CDR3 protein. The D gene is left open where the match is weak. A clone size is listed for some rows: how often the clone was seen (once, few, many), or a class if it is expanded.

>TRBV7-2|NA|few|TRBJ2-7
TGTGCCAGCAGCACGCAGGGTTACGAGCAGTACTTC
CASSTQGYEQYF
>TRBV24-1|TRBD2|NA|TRBJ2-1
TGTGCCACCAGTGATGGGGTGGCTAGCGGGATTAGGAATGAGCAGTTCTTC
CATSDGVASGIRNEQFF
>TRBV29-1|TRBD2|few|TRBJ2-7
TGCAGCGTTCGACTGACTAGCGGGGGGAGTTACGAGCAGTACTTC
CSVRLTSGGSYEQYF
>TRBV12-3/TRBV12-4|NA|NA|TRBJ2-7
TGTGCCAGCAGCCCTGACGCGATTTCCTACGAGCAGTACTTC
CASSPDAISYEQYF
>TRBV12-3/TRBV12-4|NA|few|TRBJ1-1
TGTGCCAGCAGTTTAGTAAGCCGGAGCTGGGAAGCTTTCTTT
CASSLVSRSWEAFF
>TRBV6-1|NA|NA|TRBJ2-2
TGTGCCAGCAACGCCAGGCTAGCGAACACCGGGGAGCTGTTTTTT
CASNARLANTGELFF
>TRBV7-2|TRBD2|few|TRBJ2-1
TGTGCCAGCAGCCGACTAGCGGCCAAGAATGAGCAGTTCTTC
CASSRLAAKNEQFF
>TRBV7-8|TRBD2|few|TRBJ2-1
TGTGCCAGCAGCTCCGAAAGGCTAGCGGGGGGAGTTCATGAGCAGTTCTTC
CASSSERLAGGVHEQFF
>TRBV11-1|NA|NA|TRBJ1-2
TGTGCCAGCAGCGGCTGGGGAGGGTCTAACTATGGCTACACCTTC
CASSGWGGSNYGYTF
>TRBV5-1|NA|once|TRBJ1-1
TGCGCCAGCAGTTTGCGGCGGGGGGGTACTGAAGCTTTCTTT
CASSLRRGGTEAFF
>TRBV12-3/TRBV12-4|TRBD2|few|TRBJ2-1
TGTGCCAGCAGTCGGACTAGCGGGCCCTACAATGAGCAGTTCTTC
CASSRTSGPYNEQFF
>TRBV5-1|NA|few|TRBJ2-7
TGCGCCAGCAGCTTGGCCCAACCCCCCTACGAGCAGTACTTC
CASSLAQPPYEQYF
>TRBV3-1|NA|NA|TRBJ1-1
TGTGCCAGCAGCCAAGGTAGGGAAACTGAAGCTTTCTTT
CASSQGRETEAFF
>TRBV10-3|TRBD1|NA|TRBJ1-1
TGTGCCATTTGGACAGGGGCGAACACTGAAGCTTTCTTT
CAIWTGANTEAFF
>TRBV5-1|NA|NA|TRBJ2-5
TGCGCCAGCAGCCAGTCGCCGGGGATCCAAGAGACCCAGTACTTC
CASSQSPGIQETQYF
>TRBV7-9|NA|NA|TRBJ2-3
TGTGCCAGCAGCTTTGTCCAGAGGGATACGCAGTATTTT
CASSFVQRDTQYF
>TRBV20-1|NA|few|TRBJ2-1
TGCAGTGTTAGTAGGGGGGCGTCCTACAATGAGCAGTTCTTC
CSVSRGASYNEQFF
>TRBV5-1|TRBD1|NA|TRBJ2-3
TGCGCCAGCAGCTACGGGACAGGATATGGCACAGATACGCAGTATTTT
CASSYGTGYGTDTQYF
>TRBV20-1|NA|NA|TRBJ2-2
TGCAGTGGAGTTCATAGCACCGGGGAGCTGTTTTTT
CSGVHSTGELFF
>TRBV5-1|TRBD1|few|TRBJ1-1
TGCGCCAGCAGCTTGACAGGGGACAACACTGAAGCTTTCTTT
CASSLTGDNTEAFF
>TRBV11-2|NA|NA|TRBJ1-1
TGTGCCAGCAGCTTTGGGTTGAGATACACTGAAGCTTTCTTT
CASSFGLRYTEAFF
>TRBV12-3/TRBV12-4|NA|many|TRBJ2-1
TGTGCCAGCAGCGGGGGAGGACTTTCGTACAATGAGCAGTTCTTC
CASSGGGLSYNEQFF
>TRBV10-3|TRBD1|few|TRBJ1-5
TGTGCCTCGAGGGGACAGGAGGGTCAGCCCCAGCATTTT
CASRGQEGQPQHF
>TRBV11-2|NA|few|TRBJ2-2
TGTGCCAGCAGCTTACAGGTTGGGGCCGGGGAGCTGTTTTTT
CASSLQVGAGELFF
>TRBV3-1|TRBD1|NA|TRBJ2-5
TGTGCCAGCAGAGGGAAATCCGGGACAGTACAAGAGACCCAGTACTTC
CASRGKSGTVQETQYF
>TRBV29-1|NA|few|TRBJ1-5
TGCAGCGTTGAAGTGACAGGTGGACAGCCCCAGCATTTT
CSVEVTGGQPQHF
>TRBV6-2/TRBV6-3|TRBD2|few|TRBJ2-2
TGTGCCAGCAGTTACACCAGAGCGGGAGTTGTGACCGGGGAGCTGTTTTTT
CASSYTRAGVVTGELFF
>TRBV7-2|TRBD2|few|TRBJ2-1
TGTGCCAGCAGCTTAGGCCTAGCGGGACCTTCGTTTGGGCAGTTCTTC
CASSLGLAGPSFGQFF
>TRBV20-1|NA|NA|TRBJ2-7
TGCAGTGCCCTGGGGGGTGCAAGCTCCTACGAGCAGTACTTC
CSALGGASSYEQYF
>TRBV5-1|NA|few|TRBJ2-5
TGCGCCAGCAGCTCCCAGGGGCAGAGATACCAAGAGACCCAGTACTTC
CASSSQGQRYQETQYF
>TRBV10-3|TRBD2|NA|TRBJ2-1
TGTGCCATCACCGGACTAGCGGGAGGAAATGAGCAGTTCTTC
CAITGLAGGNEQFF
>TRBV6-2/TRBV6-3|NA|NA|TRBJ1-1
TGTGCCAGCAGTTACCGGGAGTCTGAAGCTTTCTTT
CASSYRESEAFF
>TRBV29-1|TRBD1|many|TRBJ1-1
TGCAGCGTCCGATTCGACAGGGCCAGGCGAGCTTTCTTT
CSVRFDRARRAFF
>TRBV20-1|TRBD2|NA|TRBJ2-1
TGCAGTGCTAGAGGGGCTAGCGGGAGGCGATTCAATGAGCAGTTCTTC
CSARGASGRRFNEQFF
>TRBV12-3/TRBV12-4|TRBD2|few|TRBJ2-1
TGTGCCAGCACCCGCGGGGGTGTTTGGTTCTTC
CASTRGGVWFF
>TRBV29-1|NA|few|TRBJ1-1
TGCAGCGTTGCCAAGGGGATGAACACTGAAGCTTTCTTT
CSVAKGMNTEAFF
>TRBV20-1|NA|NA|TRBJ2-1
TGCAGTGCTAGTAGGCTTGCCGACGATGAGCAGTTCTTC
CSASRLADDEQFF
>TRBV20-1|TRBD1|NA|TRBJ2-5
TGCAGTGCTAGAGCTCGGGACAGGCAGACCCAGTACTTC
CSARARDRQTQYF
>TRBV5-5|NA|NA|TRBJ2-7
TGTGCCAGCAGCTTAGGCGGGTACTACGAGCAGTACTTC
CASSLGGYYEQYF
>TRBV20-1|NA|few|TRBJ2-1
TGCAGTGCCAGACATCCTTCCCGGGGCAATGAGCAGTTCTTC
CSARHPSRGNEQFF
>TRBV5-5|TRBD1|many|TRBJ2-5
TGTGCCAGCAGCCTCCGGACAGGGGAAGAGACCCAGTACTTC
CASSLRTGEETQYF
>TRBV5-5|NA|NA|TRBJ1-2
TGTGCCAGCAGTCAGGCCCTAAGAGGGGGATCCTACACCTTC
CASSQALRGGSYTF
>TRBV3-1|TRBD2|NA|TRBJ2-2
TGTGCCAGCTGCACGGGACTAAACACCGGGGAGCTGTTTTTT
CASCTGLNTGELFF
>TRBV20-1|NA|NA|TRBJ2-5
TGCAGTGCTAGAGATCCCCGGTCCGAGACCCAGTACTTC
CSARDPRSETQYF
>TRBV29-1|NA|NA|TRBJ2-3
TGCAGCGTTGCTTCGGGGAGTTGGGGAGATACGCAGTATTTT
CSVASGSWGDTQYF
>TRBV4-3|TRBD2|NA|TRBJ2-3
TGCGCCAGCAGCCAAGAGTCGGGGGGAGTTAGGGATACGCAGTATTTT
CASSQESGGVRDTQYF
>TRBV20-1|NA|few|TRBJ2-1
TGCAGTGCTAGTTCCCCGGGACTTATTTACAATGAGCAGTTCTTC
CSASSPGLIYNEQFF